Listed here is a single TCR beta chain. The sample comes from a study of blood T cell repertoires in COVID-19. Data came from immunoSEQ multiplex PCR; TCRdb stores just in-frame clones and leaves some out. The sample consists of 11,000 to 15,000 clones, approximately 90% of them appearing once. Sequences were obtained from peripheral blood. The TCR was taken from a middle-aged man with active COVID-19.

The DNA of the CDR3 is TGTGCCAGCCGGGACAGGGGAAGAACAGATACGCAGTATTTT. It encodes CASRDRGRTDTQYF. The chain uses TRBV19 and TRBJ2-3, with 10 bases identical to TRBD1. The V segment lost 9 bases and the J segment 3 bases; nucleotides outside the gene matches: 6. This CDR3 comprises 14 residues. The V gene's germline CDR1 is LNHDA and CDR2 SQIVND (reference sequence).